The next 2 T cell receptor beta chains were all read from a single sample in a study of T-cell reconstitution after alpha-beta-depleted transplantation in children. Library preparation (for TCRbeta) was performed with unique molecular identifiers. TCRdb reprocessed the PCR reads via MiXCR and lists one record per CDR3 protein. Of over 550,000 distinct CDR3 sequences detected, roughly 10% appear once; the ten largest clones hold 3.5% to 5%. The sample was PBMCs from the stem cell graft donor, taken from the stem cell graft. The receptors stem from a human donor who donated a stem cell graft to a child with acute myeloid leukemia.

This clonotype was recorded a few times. DNA of the CDR3: TGCAGTGCCGAGGAGGCAGGGGGCACCCTTAGCTCCTACAATGAGCAGTTCTTC. It encodes CSAEEAGGTLSSYNEQFF. The chain combines TRBV20-1 with TRBJ2-1; 8 nucleotides match TRBD1. The CDR3 is 18 residues long. Germline V gives CDR1 DFQATT, CDR2 SNEGSKA (reference sequence). V shed 6 bases, J shed 0 bases, and the junction held 16 bases outside the gene matches.

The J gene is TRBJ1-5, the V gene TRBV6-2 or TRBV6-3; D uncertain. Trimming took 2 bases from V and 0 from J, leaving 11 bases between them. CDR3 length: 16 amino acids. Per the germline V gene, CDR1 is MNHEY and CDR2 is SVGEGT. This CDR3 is CASSYGMEYSNQPQHF. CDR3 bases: TGTGCCAGCAGTTACGGGATGGAATATAGCAATCAGCCCCAGCATTTT.